This T cell receptor beta chain appears in the sequencing data of a study of neurological immune-mediated disorders. Study conclusions and caveats: No CDR3 amino acid sequences were shared by expanded clones across subjects, suggesting private repertoires in all groups. Phylogenetic grouping put 18 of 34 multiple sclerosis patients' repertoires into one related-CDR3 cluster, a possible signature. HTLV-1-associated myelopathy had the most TCR clonal expansion, and multiple sclerosis had the least, less than healthy controls.

CDR1 LNHDA and CDR2 SQIVND come from the germline V gene (reference sequence). The CDR3 runs 14 residues. This clonotype has a handful of counts. The antigen remains undetermined. A much larger clone differs by one base, so this may be a read error. The team produced cDNA through 5'RACE using 10-nucleotide random UMIs. TCRdb used MiXCR to reprocess the 5' RACE reads, holding one entry per CDR3 protein. This sample has 90,000 to 150,000 distinct CDR3 sequences, with more than 2.5% found just once. This chain connects TRBV19 to TRBJ2-2, with TRBD1 matching 8 bases. Sequencing was done on a sample of PBMCs. This receptor was obtained from a woman in her 30s with multiple sclerosis. CDR3 sequence (DNA): TGTGCCAGTAGCACAGGGGGAGACACCGGGGCGCTGTTTTTT. Residues: CASSTGGDTGALFF.